This is a list of T cell receptor beta chains from one sample in a study of cytomegalovirus exposure and HLA in healthy donors. Clones were sequenced by immunoSEQ multiplex PCR, and TCRdb holds only the in-frame ones, with some missing. The table includes 200,000 to 250,000 clones, around four fifths detected once. The sequencing sample was made of PBMCs. The source of these receptors is a man over 45 in good health and CMV-seronegative. Each CDR3 is given with its conserved first and last residue. A D gene is named only where the DNA matches it firmly. A clone size is listed for some rows: how often the clone was seen (once, few, many), or a class if it is expanded.

D	V	size	J	DNA	CDR3
TRBD1	TRBV27	NA	TRBJ2-7	TGTGCCAGCAGAACCCCGGGACAGGGGACCTACGAGCAGTACTTC	CASRTPGQGTYEQYF
TRBD1	TRBV7-2	NA	TRBJ1-2	TGTGCCAGCAGCCCAGGGGGTCATGGCTACACCTTC	CASSPGGHGYTF
NA	TRBV19	NA	TRBJ2-3	TGTGCCAGTAGTTTCGGGACTCTGCTAGCAGATACGCAGTATTTT	CASSFGTLLADTQYF
NA	TRBV27	NA	TRBJ1-4	TGTGCCAGCAGTTTATCAAGATTTAGTAATGAAAAACTGTTTTTT	CASSLSRFSNEKLFF
TRBD1	TRBV6-6	NA	TRBJ1-6	TGTGCCAGCAGTCGACAGGGCTTTAATTCACCCCTCCACTTT	CASSRQGFNSPLHF
TRBD2	TRBV6-1	NA	TRBJ2-1	TGTGCCAGCACGTGGCGGGAGGGCCCCTACAATGAGCAGTTCTTC	CASTWREGPYNEQFF
NA	TRBV9	NA	TRBJ2-2	TGTGCCAGCAGGCCCGACAGGGCGGGGTCCGGGGAGCTGTTTTTT	CASRPDRAGSGELFF
TRBD2	TRBV2	NA	TRBJ2-5	TGTGCCAGCAGTGTGCTAGCGGGAGAGACCCAGTACTTC	CASSVLAGETQYF
TRBD1	TRBV14	NA	TRBJ1-2	TGTGCCAGCAGCCTAGGGACAGGACCCTATGGCTACACCTTC	CASSLGTGPYGYTF
NA	TRBV4-2	once	TRBJ2-1	TGTGCCAGCAGCCAAGATCCCTTCAGGGAGTTCTTC	CASSQDPFREFF
TRBD1	TRBV18	NA	TRBJ2-3	TGTGCCAGCTCCTCATCGGACAGGGGAAGGACAGATACGCAGTATTTT	CASSSSDRGRTDTQYF
TRBD1	TRBV25-1	NA	TRBJ2-2	TGTGCCAGCAGTGATCCGGGACAGGGGATTGGGGAGCTGTTTTTT	CASSDPGQGIGELFF
TRBD1	TRBV28	few	TRBJ2-7	TGTGCCAGCACCCTTTCGACAGGGGACTTCTACGAGCAGTACTTC	CASTLSTGDFYEQYF
NA	TRBV28	NA	TRBJ1-4	TGTGCCAGCAGTCCCGCGGGGGGGAGAGGGGAAAAACTGTTTTTT	CASSPAGGRGEKLFF
NA	TRBV5-4	NA	TRBJ1-4	TGTGCCAGCAGTTGGAAGATTGGAGGCTCTGCAACTAATGAAAAACTGTTTTTT	CASSWKIGGSATNEKLFF
TRBD1	TRBV5-1	NA	TRBJ2-1	TGCGCCAGCAGCTTGGACCCAGGGGGCTACAATGAGCAGTTCTTC	CASSLDPGGYNEQFF
NA	TRBV30	NA	TRBJ1-2	TGTGCCTGGAGTGTCTCTTTGGGGGGAAGCCGTGGCTACACCTTC	CAWSVSLGGSRGYTF
TRBD2	TRBV7-7	NA	TRBJ2-4	TGTGCTAGCAGCCCGGCCCCTAGCGGTAAAAACATTCAGTACTTC	CASSPAPSGKNIQYF
TRBD1	TRBV18	NA	TRBJ2-5	TGTGCCAGCTCACCTCGGACAGGGGATGAAGAGACCCAGTACTTC	CASSPRTGDEETQYF
NA	TRBV5-1	few	TRBJ2-2	TGCGCCAGCAGCTTGTCGGAGGGTACGAACACCGGGGAGCTGTTTTTT	CASSLSEGTNTGELFF
TRBD2	TRBV6-5	NA	TRBJ2-1	TGTGCCAGCAGTTACTCCACTAGCGGCCTTTACAATGAGCAGTTCTTC	CASSYSTSGLYNEQFF
TRBD2	TRBV28	NA	TRBJ2-2	TGTGCCAGCAGTTTATATGGGACTAGCGTCCCCGGGGAGCTGTTTTTT	CASSLYGTSVPGELFF
NA	TRBV7-3	NA	TRBJ2-2	TGTGCCAGCAGCTTACAAGGGGCCCGTAGCACCGGGGAGCTGTTTTTT	CASSLQGARSTGELFF
TRBD2	TRBV6-1	NA	TRBJ2-4	TGTGCCAGCAGTGGACTAGCGGGAGGGTTGGACATTCAGTACTTC	CASSGLAGGLDIQYF
NA	TRBV21-1	NA	TRBJ2-7	TGTGCCAGGGGGGAAACAGGGGACTACGAGCAGTACTTC	CARGETGDYEQYF
TRBD1	TRBV7-7	NA	TRBJ1-5	TGTGCCAGCAGCTTCTCCCCCCAGGGGGGAATGGGCAATCAGCCCCAGCATTTT	CASSFSPQGGMGNQPQHF
NA	TRBV9	NA	TRBJ1-1	TGTGCCAGCAGCGCCTATGCAGGGGTAACGAACACTGAAGCTTTCTTT	CASSAYAGVTNTEAFF
NA	TRBV19	NA	TRBJ1-2	TGTGCCAGTAGTATTTCGAGACAGGACGTTGGGGGCTACACCTTC	CASSISRQDVGGYTF
NA	TRBV29-1	NA	TRBJ1-1	TGCAGCGTGCACAGGAGCACTGAAGCTTTCTTT	CSVHRSTEAFF
NA	TRBV5-1	NA	TRBJ1-5	TGCGCCAGCAGCTTGGGACAGAGCAATCAGCCCCAGCATTTT	CASSLGQSNQPQHF
NA	TRBV7-3	NA	TRBJ2-3	TGTGCCAGCAGCCCCGGGGGAAGCACAGATACGCAGTATTTT	CASSPGGSTDTQYF
NA	TRBV30	NA	TRBJ2-5	TGTGCCTGGAGTCCAGGACAGTCAACAGAGACCCAGTACTTC	CAWSPGQSTETQYF
TRBD1	TRBV7-9	NA	TRBJ1-4	TGTGCCAGCAGCTTAATCGGCGGGACAGGGGGTAATGAAAAACTGTTTTTT	CASSLIGGTGGNEKLFF
NA	TRBV27	NA	TRBJ2-6	TGTGCCAGCAGTTCAAGCCCACAGCTGTCTGGGGCCAACGTCCTGACTTTC	CASSSSPQLSGANVLTF
TRBD1	TRBV29-1	NA	TRBJ2-7	TGCAGCGCAAGGGGACAGACCTACGAGCAGTACTTC	CSARGQTYEQYF
NA	TRBV28	NA	TRBJ2-7	TGTGCCAGCACCTCGCTCGGGACATTAGCCTACGAGCAGTACTTC	CASTSLGTLAYEQYF
NA	TRBV5-1	NA	TRBJ1-1	TGCGCCAGCAGCTTGGACGGGACTGGGACTGAAGCTTTCTTT	CASSLDGTGTEAFF
NA	TRBV19	NA	TRBJ2-7	TGTGCCAGTAGTCCCACAGGGTTCGGCTACGAGCAGTACTTC	CASSPTGFGYEQYF